What follows is one T cell receptor beta chain and its context. This specimen comes from a study of Ad26.COV2.S vaccination and SARS-CoV-2 variants. Only in-frame clones appear in the TCRdb table, and some are missing; sequencing was by immunoSEQ multiplex PCR. The sample comprises over 450,000 clones, 70% to 90% of which are singletons, and 1.5% to 2% rests with the top ten. As to treatment: approximately 18 received Ad26.COV2.S at low or high dose, single or two shots; about 5 received placebo; per-sample allocation not given. Samples analyzed were those drawn on day 63 after the first vaccine or placebo injection. The V and J ends lost 3 bases and 5 bases, in that order; junction bases with no gene match: 9. This CDR3 spans 18 amino acids. Germline CDR1 LGHNA, CDR2 YSLEER.

The V call is TRBV4-3, the J call TRBJ2-2, with 13 bases fitting TRBD2. This clonotype was sampled from a person between 18 and 65 years old who received the Ad26.COV2.S COVID-19 vaccine or a placebo. The material sequenced was peripheral blood, taken in a trial of Ad26.COV2.S vaccine versus placebo. Here the CDR3 reads CASSQDRLAGGTTGELFF. CDR3 sequence (DNA): TGCGCCAGCAGCCAGGACCGACTAGCGGGGGGTACTACCGGGGAGCTGTTTTTT.